The clone carrying this T cell receptor (beta chain) occurred many times. What it binds is unknown. TCRdb re-analysed the 5' RACE reads in MiXCR, keeping a single row per CDR3 protein. The sample includes 17,000 or so distinct CDR3 sequences, under 7% of them seen just once. This entry is derived from a study of spatial heterogeneity in lung cancer. Study outcomes and limitations: Expanded alpha and beta TCR counts within tumors tracked tumor mutation counts. Nonsynonymous mutations, ubiquitous and regional, were tracked respectively by counts of ubiquitous and regional expanded TCRs.

J was trimmed by 4 bases and V by 0 bases; bases with no gene match: 23. This CDR3 has 23 amino acids. Looked up from germline, CDR1 is SGHTA and CDR2 is FQGNSA. The time point denotes: sample taken at primary tumor resection. Whole RNA obtained from tumor, nontumor lung or frozen PBMC underwent sequencing without sorting. Sequenced here: lung tumor tissue, sampled at surgery. V and J are TRBV7-2 and TRBJ2-1, with 11 bases identical to TRBD2. The clonotype was recovered from a male donor with early-stage non-small cell lung cancer. The DNA for the CDR3 is TGTGCCAGCAGCTTAGCTAAAAGGGGAAAGGGACACTTACTAGCGGGGGAGTACAATGAGCAGTTCTTC. It encodes CASSLAKRGKGHLLAGEYNEQFF.